This entry describes one TCR beta chain. Its antigen is unidentified. The sample comes from a study of OX40 agonist ivuxolimab in advanced cancers. Overall study: Prior anti-PD-1, anti-PD-L1 or anti-CTLA-4 therapy was allowed; 40% had some. Three dose-escalation patients had partial responses: one with hepatocellular carcinoma and two with cutaneous melanoma. The study, taken as a whole, reports: The CD4+ and CD8+ T cells in the blood had expanded clonally by week 6 at 0.1 to 3.0 mg/kg.

CDR3 size: 14 residues. Germline CDR1 and CDR2: SGHVS and FNYEAQ. Trimming cost V 6 bases and J 2 bases; bases outside gene matches: 4. The protocol was immunoSEQ multiplex PCR, while the TCRdb copy is restricted to in-frame clones and leaves out a portion. In the table there are around 64,000 clones, around four fifths of which are singletons. Sequencing used CD4+ or CD8+ T cells sorted from blood, obtained in a trial of the OX40 agonist ivuxolimab. The V call is TRBV7-6, the J call TRBJ1-3; 7 nucleotides align to TRBD1. The TCR sequence derives from an adult with an advanced solid tumor such as melanoma, head and neck, liver or kidney cancer. The CDR3 region has the DNA TGTGCCAGCAGACAGGGGCTAACTGGAAACACCATATATTTT. This codes for CASRQGLTGNTIYF.